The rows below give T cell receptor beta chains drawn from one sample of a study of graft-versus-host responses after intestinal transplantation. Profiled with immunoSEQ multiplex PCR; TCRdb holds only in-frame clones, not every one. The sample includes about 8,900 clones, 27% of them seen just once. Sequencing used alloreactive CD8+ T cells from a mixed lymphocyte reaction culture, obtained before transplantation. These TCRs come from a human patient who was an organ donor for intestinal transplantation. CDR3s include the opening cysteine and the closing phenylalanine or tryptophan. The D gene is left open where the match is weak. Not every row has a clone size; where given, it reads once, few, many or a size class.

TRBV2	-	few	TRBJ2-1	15	CASSEPREWHNEQFF	TGTGCCAGCAGTGAACCTCGGGAGTGGCACAATGAGCAGTTCTTC
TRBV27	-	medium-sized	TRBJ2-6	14	CASSASSGANVLTF	TGTGCCAGCAGTGCCAGCTCTGGGGCCAACGTCCTGACTTTC
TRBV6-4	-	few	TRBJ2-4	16	CASSDSFGGAKNIQYF	TGTGCCAGCAGTGACTCATTTGGCGGGGCCAAAAACATTCAGTACTTC
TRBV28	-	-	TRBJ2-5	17	CASSSGLLGVEQETQYF	TGTGCCAGCAGTTCCGGTCTATTAGGGGTGGAACAAGAGACCCAGTACTTC
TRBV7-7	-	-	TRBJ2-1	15	CASSQGLGAYNEQFF	TGCGCCAGCAGCCAAGGGCTAGGGGCCTACAATGAGCAGTTCTTC
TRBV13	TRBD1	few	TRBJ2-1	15	CASSSRDRGRPEQFF	TGTGCCAGCAGCTCGAGGGACAGGGGGCGCCCTGAGCAGTTCTTC
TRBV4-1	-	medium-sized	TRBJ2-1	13	CASSQDRVNEQFF	TGCGCCAGCAGCCAAGATCGAGTCAATGAGCAGTTCTTC
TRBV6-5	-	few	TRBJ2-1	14	CASSYSDYYNEQFF	TGTGCCAGCAGTTACTCGGATTACTACAATGAGCAGTTCTTC
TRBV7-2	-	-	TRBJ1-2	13	CASSLSVSYGYTF	TGTGCCAGCAGCTTATCCGTGAGCTATGGCTACACCTTC
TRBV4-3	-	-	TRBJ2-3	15	CASSQLRGSTDTQYF	TGCGCCAGCAGCCAACTTCGGGGGAGCACAGATACGCAGTATTTT
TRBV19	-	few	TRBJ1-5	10	CASQRQPQHF	TGTGCCAGTCAAAGACAGCCCCAGCATTTT
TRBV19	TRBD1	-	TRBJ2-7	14	CASSPWTGGYEQYF	TGTGCCAGTAGTCCGTGGACAGGGGGCTACGAGCAGTACTTC
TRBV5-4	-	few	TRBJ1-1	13	CASSPIGGNEAFF	TGTGCCAGCAGCCCAATAGGCGGGAATGAAGCTTTCTTT
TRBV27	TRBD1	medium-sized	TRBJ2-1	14	CASSLGTAGNEQFF	TGTGCCAGCAGTTTGGGGACAGCCGGTAATGAGCAGTTCTTC
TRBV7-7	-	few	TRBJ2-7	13	CASSSAQGYEQYF	TGTGCCAGCAGCTCCGCCCAGGGGTACGAGCAGTACTTC
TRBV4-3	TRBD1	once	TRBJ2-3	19	CASSQGTALGTASTDTQYF	TGCGCCAGCAGCCAAGGGACAGCTCTCGGGACAGCTAGCACAGATACGCAGTATTTT
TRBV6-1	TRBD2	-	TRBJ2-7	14	CASSRLADIYEQYF	TGTGCCAGCAGTCGACTAGCGGACATCTACGAGCAGTACTTC
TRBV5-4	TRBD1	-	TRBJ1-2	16	CASSRFQGGPVYGYTF	TGTGCCAGCAGCAGATTTCAGGGGGGCCCAGTCTATGGCTACACCTTC
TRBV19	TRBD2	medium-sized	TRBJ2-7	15	CASSILGGGSYEQYF	TGTGCCAGTAGTATACTAGGCGGGGGGAGCTACGAGCAGTACTTC
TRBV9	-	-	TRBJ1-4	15	CASSTSGGLGEKLFF	TGTGCCAGCAGCACCTCAGGAGGGTTAGGGGAAAAACTGTTTTTT
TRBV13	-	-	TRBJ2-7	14	CASSSHRSSYEQYF	TGTGCCAGCAGTTCCCACAGGAGCTCCTACGAGCAGTACTTC
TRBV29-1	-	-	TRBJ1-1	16	CTTSRGLTLRDTEAFF	TGCACCACGTCCCGGGGGCTCACCCTGAGGGACACTGAAGCTTTCTTT
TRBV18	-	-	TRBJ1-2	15	CASSPTGISGHGYTF	TGTGCCAGCTCGCCTACAGGGATATCTGGGCATGGCTACACCTTC
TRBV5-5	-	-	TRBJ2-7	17	CASSRPLGAGVSYEQYF	TGTGCCAGCAGCAGGCCCTTGGGGGCGGGAGTATCCTACGAGCAGTACTTC
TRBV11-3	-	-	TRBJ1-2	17	CASSAGFNLGKTYGYTF	TGTGCCAGCAGCGCGGGTTTCAATCTCGGAAAGACCTATGGCTACACCTTC
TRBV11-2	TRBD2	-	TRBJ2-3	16	CASSLEASGSTDTQYF	TGTGCCAGCAGCTTAGAGGCTAGCGGAAGCACAGATACGCAGTATTTT
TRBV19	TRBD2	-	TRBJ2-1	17	CASSIDIGRASYNEQFF	TGTGCCAGTAGTATAGATATCGGGAGGGCCTCCTACAATGAGCAGTTCTTC
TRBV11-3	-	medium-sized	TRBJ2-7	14	CASSTEDLRYEQYF	TGTGCCAGCAGCACGGAGGATCTCCGCTACGAGCAGTACTTC
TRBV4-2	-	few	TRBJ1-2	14	CASSPETGYYGYTF	TGTGCCAGCAGCCCAGAGACAGGTTACTATGGCTACACCTTC
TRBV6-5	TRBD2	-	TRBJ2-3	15	CASRGLAGGTDTQYF	TGTGCCAGCAGGGGACTAGCGGGAGGCACAGATACGCAGTATTTT
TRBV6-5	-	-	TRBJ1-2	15	CASSYSPLDARGYTF	TGTGCCAGCAGTTACTCTCCGTTAGATGCGAGGGGCTACACCTTC
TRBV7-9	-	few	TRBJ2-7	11	CASSLSYEQYF	TGTGCCAGCAGCCTGTCATACGAGCAGTACTTC